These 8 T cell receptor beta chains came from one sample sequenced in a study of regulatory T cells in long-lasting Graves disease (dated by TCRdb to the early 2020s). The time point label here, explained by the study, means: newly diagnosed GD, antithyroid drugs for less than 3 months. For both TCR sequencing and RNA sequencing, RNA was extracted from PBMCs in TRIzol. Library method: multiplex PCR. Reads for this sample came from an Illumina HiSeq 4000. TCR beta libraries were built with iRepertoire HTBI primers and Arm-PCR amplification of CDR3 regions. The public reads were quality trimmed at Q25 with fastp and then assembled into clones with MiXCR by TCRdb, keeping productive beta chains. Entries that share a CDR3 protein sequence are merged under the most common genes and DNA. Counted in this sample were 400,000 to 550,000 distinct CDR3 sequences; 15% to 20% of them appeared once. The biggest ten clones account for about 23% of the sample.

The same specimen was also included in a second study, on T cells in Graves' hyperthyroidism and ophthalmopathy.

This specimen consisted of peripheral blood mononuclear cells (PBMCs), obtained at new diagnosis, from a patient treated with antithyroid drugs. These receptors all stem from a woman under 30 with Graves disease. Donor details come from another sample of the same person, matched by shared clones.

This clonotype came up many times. CDR3 loop: CASSESLAGGGPVEQFF. For the CDR3, the DNA is TGTGCCAGCAGTGAATCTCTAGCGGGAGGGGGGCCAGTTGAGCAGTTCTTC. The V call is TRBV12-3 or TRBV12-4, the J call TRBJ2-1; 12 bases match TRBD2. The ends lost 5 bases at V and 9 bases at J; junction bases unmatched: 14. The CDR3 extends over 17 amino acids.

The CDR3 nucleotides are TGCAGCGTAGCCATAGCGGGAGGGCCCGGTTACGAGCAGTACTTC. It encodes CSVAIAGGPGYEQYF. V gene TRBV29-1 combines with J gene TRBJ2-7, with 11 bases that match TRBD2. The germline gives CDR1 SQVTM, CDR2 ANQGSEA. J was trimmed by 4 bases and V by 6 bases; bases with no gene match: 11. CDR3 length equals 15 residues.

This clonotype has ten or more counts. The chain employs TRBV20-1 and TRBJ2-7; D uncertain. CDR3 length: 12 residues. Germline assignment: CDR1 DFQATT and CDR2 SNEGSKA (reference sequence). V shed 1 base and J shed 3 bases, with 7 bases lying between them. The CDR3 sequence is CSARVILYEQYF. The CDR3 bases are TGCAGTGCTAGAGTAATACTCTACGAGCAGTACTTC.

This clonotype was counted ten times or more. The CDR3 sequence is CSLERAASSYNEQFF. As DNA, the CDR3 is TGCAGTCTCGAGCGAGCAGCGAGCTCCTACAATGAGCAGTTCTTC. J is TRBJ2-1 and V is TRBV20-1; D ambiguous. Germline assignment: CDR1 DFQATT and CDR2 SNEGSKA (reference sequence). The CDR3 covers 15 residues. The germline V and J ends were trimmed by 8 bases and 0 bases, with 17 bases remaining between them.

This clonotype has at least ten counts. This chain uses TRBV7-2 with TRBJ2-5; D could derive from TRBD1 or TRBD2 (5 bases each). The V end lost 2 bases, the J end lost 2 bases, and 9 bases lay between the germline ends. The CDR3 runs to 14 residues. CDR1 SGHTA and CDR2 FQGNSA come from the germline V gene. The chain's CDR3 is CASSLPGPQETQYF. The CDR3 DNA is TGTGCCAGCAGCTTACCGGGGCCGCAAGAGACCCAGTACTTC.

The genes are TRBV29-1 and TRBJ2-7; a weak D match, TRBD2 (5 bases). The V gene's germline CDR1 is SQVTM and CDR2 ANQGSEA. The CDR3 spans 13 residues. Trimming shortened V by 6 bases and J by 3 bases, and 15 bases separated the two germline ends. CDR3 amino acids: CSVAARSGYEQYF. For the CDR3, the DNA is TGCAGCGTCGCAGCCCGAAGCGGCTACGAGCAGTACTTC.

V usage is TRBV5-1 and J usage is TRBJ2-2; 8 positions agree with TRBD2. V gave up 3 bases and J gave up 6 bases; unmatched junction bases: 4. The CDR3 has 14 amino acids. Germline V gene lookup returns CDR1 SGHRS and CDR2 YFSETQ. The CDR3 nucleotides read TGCGCCAGCAGCTGGAGCGGGAGTCCCGGGGAGCTGTTTTTT. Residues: CASSWSGSPGELFF. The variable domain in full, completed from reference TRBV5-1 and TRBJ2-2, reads KAGVTQTPRYLIKTRGQQVTLSCSPISGHRSVSWYQQTPGQGLQFLFEYFSETQRNKGNFPGRFSGRQFSNSRSEMNVSTLELGDSALYLCASSWSGSPGELFFGEGSRLTVL.

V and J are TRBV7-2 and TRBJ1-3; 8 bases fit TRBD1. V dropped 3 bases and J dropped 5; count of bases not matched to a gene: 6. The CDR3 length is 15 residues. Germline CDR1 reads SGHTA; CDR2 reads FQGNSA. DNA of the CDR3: TGTGCCAGCAGCTTTCTACAGGGGGAAAGAAACACCATATATTTT. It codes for CASSFLQGERNTIYF.